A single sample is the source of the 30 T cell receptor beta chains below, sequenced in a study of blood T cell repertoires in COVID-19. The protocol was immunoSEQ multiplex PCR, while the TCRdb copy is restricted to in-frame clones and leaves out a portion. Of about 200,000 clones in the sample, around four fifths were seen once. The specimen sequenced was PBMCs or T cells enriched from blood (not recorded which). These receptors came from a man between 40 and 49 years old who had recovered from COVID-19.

CDR3 in amino acids: CASSWTILAGGRGSYNEQFF. CDR3 in DNA: TGCGCCAGCAGCTGGACCATACTAGCGGGAGGCCGAGGATCCTACAATGAGCAGTTCTTC. The chain joins TRBV5-1 to TRBJ2-1; 12 bases are a match to TRBD2. The CDR3 extends over 20 amino acids. Germline V lookup: CDR1 SGHRS, CDR2 YFSETQ. Trimming at V came to 3 bases and at J to 1 base, leaving 14 bases not matched to a gene.

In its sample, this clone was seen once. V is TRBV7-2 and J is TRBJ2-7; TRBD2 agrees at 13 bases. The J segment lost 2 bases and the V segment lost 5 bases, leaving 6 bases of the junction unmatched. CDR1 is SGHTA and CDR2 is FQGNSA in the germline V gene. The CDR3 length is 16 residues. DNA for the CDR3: TGTGCCAGCAGCCCCGAAGGACTAGCGGGGGCCTACGAGCAGTACGTC. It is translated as CASSPEGLAGAYEQYV.

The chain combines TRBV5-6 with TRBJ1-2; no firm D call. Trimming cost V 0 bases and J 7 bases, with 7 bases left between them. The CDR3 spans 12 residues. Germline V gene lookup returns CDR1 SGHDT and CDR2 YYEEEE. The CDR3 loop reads CASSLGAGGYTF. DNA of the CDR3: TGTGCCAGCAGCTTGGGAGCGGGTGGCTACACCTTC.

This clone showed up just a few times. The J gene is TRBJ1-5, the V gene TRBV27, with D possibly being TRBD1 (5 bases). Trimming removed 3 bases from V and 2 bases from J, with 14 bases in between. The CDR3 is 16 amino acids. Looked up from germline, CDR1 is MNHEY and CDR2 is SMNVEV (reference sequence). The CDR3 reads CASSLGRHSCNQPQHF. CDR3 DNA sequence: TGTGCCAGCAGTTTGGGGCGACACAGCTGCAATCAGCCCCAGCATTTT.

As DNA, the CDR3 is TGTGCCAGCAACCCACTAGTTGCAGATACGCAGTATTTT. This sequence encodes CASNPLVADTQYF. The rearrangement links TRBV7-9 to TRBJ2-3; weak D call: TRBD2 (5 bases). Germline V gene sequence: CDR1 SEHNR, CDR2 FQNEAQ (reference sequence). Trimming pared 7 bases from V and 4 bases from J, leaving 12 bases between. This CDR3 has 13 residues.

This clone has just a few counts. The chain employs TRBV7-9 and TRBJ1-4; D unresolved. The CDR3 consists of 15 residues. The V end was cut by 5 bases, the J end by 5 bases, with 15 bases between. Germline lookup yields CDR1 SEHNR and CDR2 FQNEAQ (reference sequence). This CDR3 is CASSKRTVGNEKLFF. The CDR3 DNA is TGTGCCAGCAGCAAGCGGACGGTTGGGAATGAAAAACTGTTTTTT.

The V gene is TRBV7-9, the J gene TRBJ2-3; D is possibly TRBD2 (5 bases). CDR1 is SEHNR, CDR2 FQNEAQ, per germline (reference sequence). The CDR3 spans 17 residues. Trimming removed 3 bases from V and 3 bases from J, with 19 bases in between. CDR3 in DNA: TGTGCCAGCAGCTTCCCCGAGGTGGCGGGCCTAACAGATACGCAGTATTTT. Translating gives CASSFPEVAGLTDTQYF.

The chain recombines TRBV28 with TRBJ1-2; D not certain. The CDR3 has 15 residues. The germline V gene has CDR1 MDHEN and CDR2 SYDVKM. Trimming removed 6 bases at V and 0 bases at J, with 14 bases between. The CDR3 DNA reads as TGTGCCAGCAGGGGAGCGGGGTTAGCTAACTATGGCTACACCTTC. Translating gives CASRGAGLANYGYTF.

CDR3 in amino acids: CASSLESGRSYNEQFF. CDR3 coding DNA: TGTGCCAGCAGCTTAGAGTCAGGGCGGTCGTACAATGAGCAGTTCTTC. The gene calls are TRBV7-3 and TRBJ2-1, with D perhaps matching TRBD1 (5 bases). V was trimmed by 2 bases and J by 4 bases, leaving 15 bases between them. The germline V gene encodes CDR1 SGHTA and CDR2 FQGTGA. This CDR3 contains 16 residues.

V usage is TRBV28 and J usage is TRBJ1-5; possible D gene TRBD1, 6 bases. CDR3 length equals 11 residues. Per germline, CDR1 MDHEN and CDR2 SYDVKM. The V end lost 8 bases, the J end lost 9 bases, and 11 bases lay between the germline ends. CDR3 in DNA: TGTGCCAGCGGGAGGGGGGGGCCCCAGCATTTT. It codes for CASGRGGPQHF. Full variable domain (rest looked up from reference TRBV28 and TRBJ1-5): DVKVTQSSRYLVKRTGEKVFLECVQDMDHENMFWYRQDPGLGLRLIYFSYDVKMKEKGDIPEGYSVSREKKERFSLILESASTNQTSMYLCASGRGGPQHFGDGTRLSIL.

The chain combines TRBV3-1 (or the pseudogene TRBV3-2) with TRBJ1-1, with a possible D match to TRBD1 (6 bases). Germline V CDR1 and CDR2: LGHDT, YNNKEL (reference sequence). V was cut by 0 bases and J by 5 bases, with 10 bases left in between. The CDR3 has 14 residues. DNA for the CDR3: TGTGCCAGCAGCCAAGATAGGGGGAAGACTGAAGCTTTCTTT. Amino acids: CASSQDRGKTEAFF.

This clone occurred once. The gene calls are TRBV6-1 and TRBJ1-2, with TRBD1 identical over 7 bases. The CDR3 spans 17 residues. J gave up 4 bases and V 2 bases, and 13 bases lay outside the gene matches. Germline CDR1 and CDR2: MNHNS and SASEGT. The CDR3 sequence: CASSERSGGPRPYGYTF. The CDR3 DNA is TGTGCCAGCAGTGAAAGGTCAGGGGGTCCAAGGCCCTATGGCTACACCTTC.

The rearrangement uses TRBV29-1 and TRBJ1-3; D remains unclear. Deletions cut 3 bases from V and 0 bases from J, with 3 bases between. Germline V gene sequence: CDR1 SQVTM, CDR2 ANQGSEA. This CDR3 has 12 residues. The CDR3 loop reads CSVESSGNTIYF. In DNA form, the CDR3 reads TGCAGCGTTGAGAGCTCTGGAAACACCATATATTTT.

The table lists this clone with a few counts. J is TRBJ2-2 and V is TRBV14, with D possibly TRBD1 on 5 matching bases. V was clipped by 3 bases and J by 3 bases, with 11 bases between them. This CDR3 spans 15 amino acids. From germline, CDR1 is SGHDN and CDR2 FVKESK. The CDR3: CASSQIQGHTGELFF. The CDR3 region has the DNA TGTGCCAGCAGCCAGATTCAGGGTCACACCGGGGAGCTGTTTTTT.

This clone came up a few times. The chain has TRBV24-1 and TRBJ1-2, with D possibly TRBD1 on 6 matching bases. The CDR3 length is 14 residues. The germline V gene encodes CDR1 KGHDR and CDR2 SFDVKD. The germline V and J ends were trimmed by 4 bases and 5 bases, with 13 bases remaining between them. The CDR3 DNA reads TGTGCCACCAGTGAAACAGGGATGGGTTATGGCTACACCTTC. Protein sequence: CATSETGMGYGYTF.

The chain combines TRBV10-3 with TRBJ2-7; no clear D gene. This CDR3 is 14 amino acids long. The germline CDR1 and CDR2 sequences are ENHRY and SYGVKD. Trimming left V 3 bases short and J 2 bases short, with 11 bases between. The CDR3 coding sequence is TGTGCCATCAGTGACTTGAGTCTCCCCTACGAGCAGTACTTC. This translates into CAISDLSLPYEQYF.

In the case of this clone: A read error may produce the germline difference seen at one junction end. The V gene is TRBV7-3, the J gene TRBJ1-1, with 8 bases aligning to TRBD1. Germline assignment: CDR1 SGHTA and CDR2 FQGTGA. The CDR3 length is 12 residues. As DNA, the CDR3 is TGTGCCAGCAGCTTTTCTCAGGGGGCGCGGATCTTT. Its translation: CASSFSQGARIF. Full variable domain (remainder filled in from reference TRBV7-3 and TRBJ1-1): GAGVSQTPSNKVTEKGKYVELRCDPISGHTALYWYRQSLGQGPEFLIYFQGTGAADDSGLPNDRFFAVRPEGSVSTLKIQRTERGDSAVYLCASSFSQGARIFGQGTRLTVV.

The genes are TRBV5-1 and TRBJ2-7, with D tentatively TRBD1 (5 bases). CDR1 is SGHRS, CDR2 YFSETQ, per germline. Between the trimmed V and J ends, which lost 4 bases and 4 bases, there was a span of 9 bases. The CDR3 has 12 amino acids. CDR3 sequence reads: CASSQGYYEQYF. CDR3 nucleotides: TGCGCCAGCAGCCAGGGTTATTACGAGCAGTACTTC.

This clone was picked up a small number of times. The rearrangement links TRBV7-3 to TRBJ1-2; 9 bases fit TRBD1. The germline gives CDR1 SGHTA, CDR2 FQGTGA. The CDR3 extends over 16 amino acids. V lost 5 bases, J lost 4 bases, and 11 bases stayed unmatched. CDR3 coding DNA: TGTGCCAGCAGCCCCTCTCCGGGACAGGGACCCTATGGCTACACCTTC. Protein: CASSPSPGQGPYGYTF. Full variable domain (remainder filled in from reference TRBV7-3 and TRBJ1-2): GAGVSQTPSNKVTEKGKYVELRCDPISGHTALYWYRQSLGQGPEFLIYFQGTGAADDSGLPNDRFFAVRPEGSVSTLKIQRTERGDSAVYLCASSPSPGQGPYGYTFGSGTRLTVV.

The CDR3 nucleotides read TGTGCCAGCAGCTTAATGGCGGGGGCCAGGGCCGGGGAGCTGTTTTTT. This codes for CASSLMAGARAGELFF. The chain employs TRBV7-3 and TRBJ2-2, with D maybe TRBD2 (7 bases). Trimming took 1 base from V and 6 from J, leaving 15 bases between them. CDR1 SGHTA and CDR2 FQGTGA come from the germline V gene. This CDR3 spans 16 amino acids.

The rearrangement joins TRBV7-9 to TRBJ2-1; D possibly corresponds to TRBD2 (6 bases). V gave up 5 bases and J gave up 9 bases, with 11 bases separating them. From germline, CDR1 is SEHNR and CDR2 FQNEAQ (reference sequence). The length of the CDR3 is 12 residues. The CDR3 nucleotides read TGTGCCAGCAGCCCGGGACTCTTTGAGCAGTTCTTC. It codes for CASSPGLFEQFF.

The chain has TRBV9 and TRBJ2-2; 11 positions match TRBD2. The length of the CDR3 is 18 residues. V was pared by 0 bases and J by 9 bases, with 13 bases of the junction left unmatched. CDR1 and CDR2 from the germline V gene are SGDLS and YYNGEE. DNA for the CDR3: TGTGCCAGCAGCGTAGGTTTTAGCGGGAGGGCCGATGCTCGGGAGCTGTTTTTT. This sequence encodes CASSVGFSGRADARELFF.

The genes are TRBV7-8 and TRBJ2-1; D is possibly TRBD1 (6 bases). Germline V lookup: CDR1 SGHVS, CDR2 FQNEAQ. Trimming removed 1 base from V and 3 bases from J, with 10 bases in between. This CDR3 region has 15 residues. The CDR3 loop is CASSLGTVSYNEQFF. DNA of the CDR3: TGTGCCAGCAGCTTAGGGACAGTTAGCTACAATGAGCAGTTCTTC.

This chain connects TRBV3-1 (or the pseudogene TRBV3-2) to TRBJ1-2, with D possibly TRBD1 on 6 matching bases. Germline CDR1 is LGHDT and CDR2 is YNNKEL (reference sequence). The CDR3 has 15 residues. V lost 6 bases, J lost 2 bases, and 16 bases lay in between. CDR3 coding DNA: TGTGCCAGCAGGTGGGCAGGGGCTACGAACTATGGCTACACCTTC. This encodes CASRWAGATNYGYTF.

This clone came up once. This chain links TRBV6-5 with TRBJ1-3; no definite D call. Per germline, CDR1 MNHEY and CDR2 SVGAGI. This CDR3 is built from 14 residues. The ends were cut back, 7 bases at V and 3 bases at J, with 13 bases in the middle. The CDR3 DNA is TGTGCCAGCAACATTGGACTTATTGGAAACACCATATATTTT. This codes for CASNIGLIGNTIYF.

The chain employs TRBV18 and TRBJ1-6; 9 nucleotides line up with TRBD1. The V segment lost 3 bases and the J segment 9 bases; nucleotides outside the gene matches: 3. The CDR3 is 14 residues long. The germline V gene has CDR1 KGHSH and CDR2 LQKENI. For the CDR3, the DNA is TGTGCCAGCTCACCCGGACAGGGGATTTCACCCCTCCACTTT. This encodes CASSPGQGISPLHF. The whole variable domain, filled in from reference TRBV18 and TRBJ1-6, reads NAGVMQNPRHLVRRRGQEARLRCSPMKGHSHVYWYRQLPEEGLKFMVYLQKENIIDESGMPKERFSAEFPKEGPSILRIQQVVRGDSAAYFCASSPGQGISPLHFGNGTRLTVT.

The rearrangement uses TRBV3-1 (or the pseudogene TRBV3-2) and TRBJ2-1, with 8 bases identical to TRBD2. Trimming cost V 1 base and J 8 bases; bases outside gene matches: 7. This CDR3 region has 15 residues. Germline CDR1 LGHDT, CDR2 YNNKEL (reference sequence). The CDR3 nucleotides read TGTGCCAGCAGCCAAGCTGGGACTAGTTACCATGAGCAGTTCTTC. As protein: CASSQAGTSYHEQFF.

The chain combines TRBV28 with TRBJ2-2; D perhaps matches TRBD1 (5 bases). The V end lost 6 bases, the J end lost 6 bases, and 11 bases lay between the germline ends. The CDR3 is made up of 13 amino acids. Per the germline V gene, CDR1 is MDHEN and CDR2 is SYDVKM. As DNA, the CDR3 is TGTGCCAGCAGCAAAGCAGGGTCCGGGGAGCTGTTTTTT. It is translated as CASSKAGSGELFF.

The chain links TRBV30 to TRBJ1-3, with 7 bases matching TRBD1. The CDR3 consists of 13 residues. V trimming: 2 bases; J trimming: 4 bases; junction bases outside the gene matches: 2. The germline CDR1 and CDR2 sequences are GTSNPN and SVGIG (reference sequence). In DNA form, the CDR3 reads TGTGCCTGGAGTCAGGACAGGGGAAACACCATATATTTT. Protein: CAWSQDRGNTIYF.

CDR3 in DNA: TGTGCCAGCAGCCGCCGGGACAGGGACAATGAGCAGTTCTTC. It yields the protein CASSRRDRDNEQFF. The chain has TRBV4-2 and TRBJ2-1; 9 nucleotides agree with TRBD1. The CDR3 loop spans 14 amino acids. Trimming at V came to 4 bases and at J to 5 bases, leaving 3 bases not matched to a gene. Germline assignment: CDR1 LGHNA and CDR2 YNFKEQ.